One sample yielded the 22 T cell receptor beta chains listed below, sequenced in a study of regulatory T cells in long-lasting Graves disease. Construction of TCR beta libraries relied on iRepertoire HTBI primers and on Arm-PCR targeting CDR3 regions. TCRdb processed the multiplex PCR reads anew with MiXCR; each CDR3 protein has one entry. This sample has a few hundred thousand distinct CDR3 sequences, with 16% found just once. Time point described: newly diagnosed GD, antithyroid drugs for less than 3 months. After RNA was extracted from PBMCs, the TCR library was made from it. The same sample was also studied in work on T cells in Graves' hyperthyroidism and ophthalmopathy.

This material consisted of peripheral blood mononuclear cells (PBMCs), taken at new diagnosis, from a patient treated with antithyroid drugs. Receptor source: a man aged 40-49 years with Graves disease.

This clonotype was counted many times. CDR3 nucleotides: TGTGCCAGCAGCCAAGGGACTAGCGGGGCCTACGAGCAGTACTTC. It translates to CASSQGTSGAYEQYF. The V call is TRBV3-1, the J call TRBJ2-7; 12 bases are shared with TRBD2. The CDR3 is 15 amino acids. The V gene's germline CDR1 is LGHDT and CDR2 YNNKEL (reference sequence). The trim removed 1 base at V and 2 bases at J, leaving 0 bases unmatched.

This clonotype occurred many times. V and J are TRBV2 and TRBJ1-1; TRBD1 matches 8 bases. The V segment lost 7 bases and the J segment 4 bases; nucleotides outside the gene matches: 5. The CDR3 runs 13 residues. CDR1 is SNHLY and CDR2 is FYNNEI in the germline V gene. The CDR3 DNA is TGTGCCAGCAACCCACAGGGGGTCACTGAAGCTTTCTTT. It codes for CASNPQGVTEAFF.

The gene calls are TRBV5-6 and TRBJ1-1; TRBD1 aligns across 7 bases. The V gene's germline CDR1 is SGHDT and CDR2 YYEEEE. V lost 3 bases, J lost 5 bases, and 13 bases stayed unmatched. The CDR3 has 16 residues. The CDR3, as DNA: TGTGCCAGCAGCTCTTCTGTTAGGGGGCGTTTGACTGAAGCTTTCTTT. Its protein is CASSSSVRGRLTEAFF.

The rearrangement links TRBV20-1 to TRBJ2-1; D remains ambiguous. The V end was cut by 4 bases, the J end by 10 bases, with 11 bases between. There are 11 residues in the CDR3. Looked up from germline, CDR1 is DFQATT and CDR2 is SNEGSKA (reference sequence). CDR3 sequence reads: CSATSTREQFF. DNA of the CDR3: TGCAGTGCTACCTCGACCCGCGAGCAGTTCTTC.

This clonotype showed up many times. The V call is TRBV30, the J call TRBJ2-3; D gene uncertain. Germline CDR1 GTSNPN, CDR2 SVGIG (reference sequence). Trimming pared 1 base from V and 7 bases from J, leaving 12 bases between. This CDR3 has 13 amino acids. CDR3 nucleotides: TGTGCCTGGAGTGGGGTAGTCGGAAATACGCAGTATTTT. Protein sequence: CAWSGVVGNTQYF.

This clonotype occurred many times. The gene calls are TRBV12-3 or TRBV12-4 and TRBJ1-4, with D perhaps matching TRBD1 (6 bases). This CDR3 is built from 15 residues. Between the trimmed V and J ends, which lost 5 bases and 1 base, there was a span of 11 bases. In DNA, the CDR3 is TGTGCCAGCAGTACGCGGACAGTAACTAATGAAAAACTGTTTTTT. Its translation is CASSTRTVTNEKLFF.

This clonotype was picked up many times. This chain joins TRBV2 and TRBJ1-1; possible D gene TRBD1, 5 bases. V gave up 4 bases and J gave up 3 bases, with 12 bases separating them. The CDR3 totals 14 residues. Germline CDR1 is SNHLY and CDR2 is FYNNEI. The CDR3 DNA reads TGTGCCAGCAGTGTCAGTCAGGGCTACACTGAAGCTTTCTTT. It encodes CASSVSQGYTEAFF.

This chain connects TRBV2 to TRBJ2-6; D not resolved. Trimming shortened V by 8 bases and J by 0 bases, and 11 bases separated the two germline ends. Germline V gene data show CDR1 as SNHLY and CDR2 as FYNNEI. The CDR3 sequence is 15 residues long. The CDR3 loop is CASGLKGSGANVLTF. In DNA, the CDR3 is TGTGCCAGCGGTTTGAAGGGCTCTGGGGCCAACGTCCTGACTTTC.

There are a few counts of this clonotype. The V gene is TRBV29-1, the J gene TRBJ2-7; TRBD1 agrees at 8 bases. Germline CDR1 SQVTM, CDR2 ANQGSEA. V was clipped by 3 bases and J by 6 bases; unmatched bases: 7. The CDR3 is 13 amino acids. The CDR3 nucleotides read TGCAGCGTTGAGGGGGCAGGGGGCAGCGAGCAGTACTTC. It encodes CSVEGAGGSEQYF.

This clonotype was seen a handful of times. CDR3 in amino acids: CATSDLRGANTEAFF. Here the CDR3 DNA reads TGTGCCACCAGTGATTTGCGGGGGGCAAACACTGAAGCTTTCTTT. This chain links TRBV24-1 with TRBJ1-1; the D gene is possibly TRBD1 (6 bases). CDR1 is KGHDR, CDR2 SFDVKD, per germline. The CDR3 has 15 residues. V lost 0 bases to trimming and J lost 2 bases, with 9 bases between them.

This rearrangement joins TRBV6-1 to TRBJ1-2; TRBD1 matches at 7 bases. V shed 3 bases and J 4 bases; nucleotides not matched to a gene: 5. This CDR3 contains 14 residues. Germline CDR1 reads MNHNS; CDR2 reads SASEGT. This CDR3 reads CASSDPGTAYGYTF. The CDR3 DNA sequence: TGTGCCAGCAGTGACCCCGGGACAGCCTATGGCTACACCTTC.

Regarding this clonotype: A much larger clone differs by one base, so this may be a read error. The chain couples TRBV7-9 to TRBJ2-4; D uncertain. V was pared by 5 bases and J by 13 bases, with 30 bases between. CDR3 length: 17 amino acids. Per the germline V gene, CDR1 is SEHNR and CDR2 is FQNEAQ (reference sequence). In DNA, the CDR3 is TGTGCCAGCAGCCCTCAGATCTCAGGTGGGTTCTACAATGAGCAGTACTTC. As protein: CASSPQISGGFYNEQYF.

The table lists this clonotype with a few counts. J is TRBJ2-2 and V is TRBV4-1; TRBD2 might be the D (5 bases). Per germline, CDR1 MGHRA and CDR2 YSYEKL. V shed 3 bases and J shed 4 bases, with 9 bases lying between them. CDR3 size: 14 residues. The CDR3 DNA reads TGCGCCAGCAGCCACATCCGGGGCACCGGGGAGCTGTTTTTT. Translated: CASSHIRGTGELFF.

At least ten counts were recorded for this clonotype. This chain uses TRBV2 with TRBJ2-1; 12 bases match TRBD2. V was pared by 6 bases and J by 3 bases, with 6 bases of the junction left unmatched. This CDR3 has 16 residues. Germline lookup yields CDR1 SNHLY and CDR2 FYNNEI. The CDR3 spells CASSASGGAFYNEQFF. CDR3 DNA: TGTGCCAGCAGCGCTAGCGGGGGGGCCTTCTACAATGAGCAGTTCTTC.

V is TRBV10-1 and J is TRBJ2-3; D may be TRBD2 (6 bases). The CDR3 runs to 15 residues. V was pared by 3 bases and J by 3 bases, with 13 bases between. Germline lookup yields CDR1 WNHNN and CDR2 SYGVQD (reference sequence). The CDR3, as DNA: TGCGCCAGCAGTGATCTTGGCGCGGGGACAGATACGCAGTATTTT. The encoded protein is CASSDLGAGTDTQYF.

This clonotype has a count of ten or more. The chain has TRBV6-1 and TRBJ1-5; D unresolved. The CDR3 is made up of 13 amino acids. V lost 8 bases and J lost 0, with 8 bases in between. Per the germline V gene, CDR1 is MNHNS and CDR2 is SASEGT. The CDR3 sequence is CASDTLSNQPQHF. The CDR3 bases are TGTGCCAGCGACACCCTTAGCAATCAGCCCCAGCATTTT.

The table lists this clonotype with many counts. This chain uses TRBV11-2 with TRBJ2-5; tentative D call: TRBD2 (7 bases). V gave up 2 bases and J gave up 2 bases, with 12 bases separating them. CDR1 is SGHAT and CDR2 is FQNNGV in the germline V gene. The CDR3 is 15 amino acids. As DNA, the CDR3 is TGTGCCAGCAGCTTACGGGGGGCCGGGCAAGAGACCCAGTACTTC. The encoded protein is CASSLRGAGQETQYF. The full variable domain, its missing parts supplied by reference TRBV11-2 and TRBJ2-5, is EAGVAQSPRYKIIEKRQSVAFWCNPISGHATLYWYQQILGQGPKLLIQFQNNGVVDDSQLPKDRFSAERLKGVDSTLKIQPAKLEDSAVYLCASSLRGAGQETQYFGPGTRLLVL.

The rearrangement joins TRBV2 to TRBJ2-3; 10 bases are shared with TRBD2. Germline CDR1 SNHLY, CDR2 FYNNEI. The CDR3 runs 18 residues. V shed 6 bases, J shed 2 bases, and the junction held 14 bases outside the gene matches. For the CDR3, the DNA is TGTGCCAGCAGCTCGGGGGCCAGCGGGGGGGCCGCCACAGATACGCAGTATTTT. This gives the protein CASSSGASGGAATDTQYF.

This sequence joins TRBV18 and TRBJ1-1, with D possibly matching TRBD1 (6 bases). V gave up 2 bases and J gave up 3 bases, with 10 bases separating them. The germline V gene encodes CDR1 KGHSH and CDR2 LQKENI. The CDR3 is 14 amino acids. CDR3 sequence reads: CASSPGGGYTEAFF. The CDR3 bases are TGTGCCAGCTCACCAGGAGGGGGTTACACTGAAGCTTTCTTT.

This clonotype was seen ten or more times. The chain recombines TRBV5-1 with TRBJ2-6; D gene unclear. The CDR3 has 15 amino acids. The germline CDR1 and CDR2 sequences are SGHRS and YFSETQ. The germline V and J ends were trimmed by 0 bases and 2 bases, with 6 bases remaining between them. CDR3 DNA: TGCGCCAGCAGCTTGGCACGACCTGGGGCCAACGTCCTGACTTTC. Translating it yields CASSLARPGANVLTF.

The sample holds many counts of this clonotype. The genes are TRBV2 and TRBJ1-1, with D unclear. V was clipped by 0 bases and J by 7 bases, with 15 bases between them. Germline-derived CDR1 and CDR2 are SNHLY and FYNNEI. The length of the CDR3 is 15 residues. The CDR3 bases are TGTGCCAGCAGTGAAGCGTTTAGAGGCCTGAGTGAAGCTTTCTTT. Translated, it gives CASSEAFRGLSEAFF.

This clonotype has ten or more counts. The chain uses TRBV18 and TRBJ1-5, with D unresolved. The V and J ends lost 6 bases and 0 bases respectively, with 15 bases between them. CDR1 KGHSH and CDR2 LQKENI come from the germline V gene. The CDR3 extends over 16 amino acids. The chain's CDR3 is CASSLFQENSNQPQHF. The CDR3 DNA reads as TGTGCCAGCTCGCTATTCCAGGAAAATAGCAATCAGCCCCAGCATTTT.